The 17 T cell receptor beta chains below come from one sample, sequenced in a study of T cell responses to AZD1222 COVID-19 vaccine. Clones were sequenced by immunoSEQ multiplex PCR, and TCRdb holds only the in-frame ones, with some missing. The table has about 130,000 clones, approximately 91% seen once. The sequencing used peripheral blood, collected on day 0 of AZD1222 vaccination. These receptors originate from an adult in good health.

The CDR3 region is CASSLGNRALHF. As DNA, the CDR3 is TGTGCCAGCAGTTTGGGGAATAGGGCCCTCCACTTT. The V call is TRBV12-3 or TRBV12-4, the J call TRBJ1-6; D is unresolved. V gave up 3 bases and J gave up 14 bases, with 11 bases separating them. This CDR3 contains 12 residues.

The chain employs TRBV7-8 and TRBJ1-3; D is possibly TRBD1 (6 bases). There are 17 residues in the CDR3. Trimming cost V 1 base and J 1 base, with 14 bases left between them. Germline CDR1 SGHVS, CDR2 FQNEAQ. The CDR3 region is CASSLERTGTSGNTIYF. In nucleotides, the CDR3 is TGTGCCAGCAGCTTAGAAAGGACGGGGACATCTGGAAACACCATATATTTT.

V usage is TRBV29-1 and J usage is TRBJ1-6; D is ambiguous. The CDR3 covers 15 residues. Deletions cut 8 bases from V and 6 bases from J, with 20 bases between. Looked up from germline, CDR1 is SQVTM and CDR2 is ANQGSEA. The CDR3: CSTRRGERRNSPLHF. The CDR3 DNA reads as TGCAGCACCCGCCGGGGAGAAAGGCGTAATTCACCCCTCCACTTT.

As to this clone: An end of the junction does not agree with germline; a read error may underlie this. The chain recombines TRBV6-5 with TRBJ2-2, with D possibly being TRBD1 or TRBD2 (6 bases each). Looked up from germline, CDR1 is MNHEY and CDR2 is SVGAGI. CDR3 length: 15 residues. The CDR3 sequence: CASTRQGRDTRELFF. The CDR3 DNA sequence: TGTGCCAGTACCCGACAAGGGCGGGACACCAGGGAGCTGTTTTTT.

This chain connects TRBV5-1 to TRBJ2-1, with TRBD2 matching over 7 bases. Germline trimming cut 4 bases from V and 2 bases from J; bases unmatched to any gene: 6. The V gene's germline CDR1 is SGHRS and CDR2 YFSETQ. The CDR3 has 15 amino acids. The CDR3 spells CASSQSGDTYNEQFF. The CDR3 bases are TGCGCCAGCAGCCAAAGCGGGGATACCTACAATGAGCAGTTCTTC. The full variable domain, with the rest looked up from reference TRBV5-1 and TRBJ2-1, is KAGVTQTPRYLIKTRGQQVTLSCSPISGHRSVSWYQQTPGQGLQFLFEYFSETQRNKGNFPGRFSGRQFSNSRSEMNVSTLELGDSALYLCASSQSGDTYNEQFFGPGTRLTVL.

The chain couples TRBV28 to TRBJ2-7; either TRBD1 or TRBD2 may fit D (5 bases each). Trimming left V 6 bases short and J 7 bases short, with 19 bases between. From germline, CDR1 is MDHEN and CDR2 SYDVKM. The CDR3 spans 14 residues. The CDR3 loop is CASSNTGTVREQYF. CDR3 DNA: TGTGCCAGCAGCAATACCGGGACGGTGAGGGAGCAGTACTTC.

V is TRBV15 and J is TRBJ2-1; the D is unclear. The ends were cut back, 0 bases at V and 8 bases at J, with 11 bases in the middle. Germline loops: CDR1 LNHNV, CDR2 YYDKDF (reference sequence). The length of the CDR3 is 14 residues. CDR3 nucleotide sequence: TGTGCCACCAGCAGAGAAAGGAATGTGGATGAGCAGTTCTTC. Residues: CATSRERNVDEQFF.

As concerns this clone: The sample contains more than one DNA sequence encoding this CDR3. The chain employs TRBV7-9 and TRBJ2-7; D may be TRBD1 (5 bases). The V gene lost 2 bases and the J gene lost 3 bases, with 8 bases spanning the gap. From germline, CDR1 is SEHNR and CDR2 FQNEAQ (reference sequence). The CDR3 length is 13 residues. The CDR3 nucleotides read TGTGCCAGCAGCTTACAGGGTGACTACGAGCAGTACTTC. Protein product: CASSLQGDYEQYF.

V usage is TRBV30 and J usage is TRBJ1-3; D is possibly TRBD1 (5 bases). The V end lost 0 bases, the J end lost 8 bases, and 11 bases lay between the germline ends. The V gene's germline CDR1 is GTSNPN and CDR2 SVGIG (reference sequence). CDR3 length: 13 amino acids. In nucleotides, the CDR3 is TGTGCCTGGAGTGTAATTAGGGGCGACACCATATATTTT. It yields the protein CAWSVIRGDTIYF.

In nucleotides, the CDR3 is TGTGCCAGCAGCCAGAGAGGGTACGATCGATCACCCCTCCACTTT. Its protein is CASSQRGYDRSPLHF. The chain joins TRBV14 to TRBJ1-6, with D unclear. The germline CDR1 and CDR2 sequences are SGHDN and FVKESK. The CDR3 contains 15 residues. V was trimmed by 3 bases and J by 10 bases, leaving 16 bases between them.

The rearrangement uses TRBV19 and TRBJ1-1; no reliable D call. V lost 1 base, J lost 4 bases, and 7 bases lay in between. The CDR3 has 13 residues. Germline assignment: CDR1 LNHDA and CDR2 SQIVND (reference sequence). This chain's CDR3 is CASSIGVSTEAFF. The CDR3 DNA reads as TGTGCCAGTAGTATAGGGGTGAGCACTGAAGCTTTCTTT.

The chain couples TRBV6-5 to TRBJ1-3; 7 nucleotides line up with TRBD1. V shed 2 bases and J 2 bases; nucleotides not matched to a gene: 6. This CDR3 is 16 amino acids long. Germline CDR1 reads MNHEY; CDR2 reads SVGAGI. CDR3 loop: CASSYAQGLTGNTIYF. CDR3 nucleotide sequence: TGTGCCAGCAGTTACGCACAGGGGTTAACTGGAAACACCATATATTTT.

The genes are TRBV7-9 and TRBJ1-2; tentative D call: TRBD1 (6 bases). CDR3 length: 14 residues. Trimming took off 4 bases at V and 3 bases at J, with 12 bases between the two ends. Germline CDR1 and CDR2: SEHNR and FQNEAQ (reference sequence). CDR3 region: CASSWSGDDYGYTF. CDR3 nucleotide sequence: TGTGCCAGCAGCTGGTCAGGGGATGACTATGGCTACACCTTC.

The rearrangement uses TRBV2 and TRBJ2-1; 10 bases map to TRBD1. The CDR3 covers 15 residues. Trimming cost V 5 bases and J 3 bases; bases outside gene matches: 4. Germline CDR1 SNHLY, CDR2 FYNNEI. This CDR3 reads CASSPTGGDYNEQFF. The CDR3, as DNA: TGTGCCAGCAGTCCGACAGGGGGCGACTACAATGAGCAGTTCTTC.

V and J are TRBV6-2 or TRBV6-3 and TRBJ2-1; 9 bases match TRBD1. The CDR3 covers 17 residues. Trimming took 6 bases from V and 0 from J; bases not matched to a gene: 9. The germline V gene encodes CDR1 MNHEY and CDR2 SVGEGT. The CDR3 reads CASSPRQGGTSYNEQFF. CDR3 bases: TGTGCCAGCAGCCCTAGACAGGGGGGGACCTCCTACAATGAGCAGTTCTTC.

With respect to this clone: Within the sample, other DNA sequences also encode this same CDR3. The V call is TRBV11-3, the J call TRBJ2-2; 7 nucleotides agree with TRBD1. There are 15 residues in the CDR3. Per germline, CDR1 SGHNT and CDR2 YENEEA. Unmatched junction bases numbered 1, after V lost 1 base and J lost 2 bases. This CDR3 reads CASSLGQGNTGELFF. CDR3 sequence (DNA): TGTGCCAGCAGCTTAGGACAGGGCAACACCGGGGAGCTGTTTTTT.

The chain couples TRBV6-1 to TRBJ2-1; 10 nucleotides agree with TRBD2. Germline V gives CDR1 MNHNS, CDR2 SASEGT. CDR3 length: 16 residues. Losses at the gene ends were 2 bases for V and 7 bases for J; bases not matched to a gene: 8. CDR3 loop: CASSEIRLAGVNEQFF. In DNA, the CDR3 is TGTGCCAGCAGTGAAATTAGGCTAGCGGGGGTGAATGAGCAGTTCTTC.